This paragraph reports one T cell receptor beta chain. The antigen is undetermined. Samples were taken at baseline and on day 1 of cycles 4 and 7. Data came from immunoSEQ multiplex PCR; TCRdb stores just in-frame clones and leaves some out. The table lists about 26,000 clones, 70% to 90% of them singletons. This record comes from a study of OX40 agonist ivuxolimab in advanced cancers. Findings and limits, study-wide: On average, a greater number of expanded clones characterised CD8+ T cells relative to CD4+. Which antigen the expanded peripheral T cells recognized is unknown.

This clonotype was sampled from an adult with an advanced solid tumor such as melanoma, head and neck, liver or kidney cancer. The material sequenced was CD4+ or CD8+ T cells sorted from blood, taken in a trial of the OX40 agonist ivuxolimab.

CDR3 DNA: TGTGCCAGCAGCCCGCCAGGAGGAACCGGGGAGCTGTTTTTT. This encodes CASSPPGGTGELFF. The chain employs TRBV7-9 and TRBJ2-2; maybe TRBD2 (5 bases). The CDR3 length is 14 residues. Trimming stripped 5 bases from V and 5 bases from J, with 12 bases between. The germline V gene encodes CDR1 SEHNR and CDR2 FQNEAQ (reference sequence). Based on the CDR3 plus reference TRBV7-9 and TRBJ2-2, the full variable domain is DTGVSQNPRHKITKRGQNVTFRCDPISEHNRLYWYRQTLGQGPEFLTYFQNEAQLEKSRLLSDRFSAERPKGSFSTLEIQRTEQGDSAMYLCASSPPGGTGELFFGEGSRLTVL.